Below, 4 T cell receptor beta chains from the same sample are listed, as sequenced in a study of T cell changes during pregnancy in multiple sclerosis. Using immunoSEQ multiplex PCR, the repertoire was profiled, and TCRdb retains in-frame clones only, with some absent. The sample lists 60,000 to 70,000 clones; 91% were seen once. Sequences were derived from peripheral blood, sampled in the second trimester of pregnancy. The receptors here all came from a female donor with multiple sclerosis, enrolled in a pregnancy study.

The chain employs TRBV5-6 and TRBJ1-1; no clear D. CDR1 and CDR2 from the germline V gene are SGHDT and YYEEEE. The CDR3 sequence is 12 residues long. Trimming cost V 3 bases and J 8 bases, with 11 bases left between them. The CDR3: CASSWREEEAFF. Here the CDR3 DNA reads TGTGCCAGCAGCTGGAGGGAGGAAGAAGCTTTCTTT.

The chain carries TRBV27 and TRBJ1-1; no clear D gene. This CDR3 comprises 13 residues. Germline V lookup: CDR1 MNHEY, CDR2 SMNVEV (reference sequence). Trimming stripped 4 bases from V and 2 bases from J, with 8 bases between. CDR3 DNA: TGTGCCAGCAGTTCGCGGGGTAACACTGAAGCTTTCTTT. Translating gives CASSSRGNTEAFF.

V gene TRBV6-5 combines with J gene TRBJ2-5, with 8 bases identical to TRBD1. Trimming took 6 bases from V and 5 from J; bases not matched to a gene: 11. CDR3 length: 15 residues. Germline V gene lookup returns CDR1 MNHEY and CDR2 SVGAGI. This CDR3 reads CASRPLRGPWETQYF. The DNA for the CDR3 is TGTGCCAGCAGGCCGCTCAGGGGGCCTTGGGAGACCCAGTACTTC.

CDR3 in amino acids: CASSTGQGLNTGELFF. DNA for the CDR3: TGTGCCAGCAGTACGGGACAGGGTCTGAACACCGGGGAGCTGTTTTTT. The rearrangement joins TRBV6-6 to TRBJ2-2; 9 bases map to TRBD1. This CDR3 region has 16 residues. In germline, CDR1 is MNHNY, CDR2 SVGAGI (reference sequence). Trimming took 5 bases from V and 1 from J; bases not matched to a gene: 5.